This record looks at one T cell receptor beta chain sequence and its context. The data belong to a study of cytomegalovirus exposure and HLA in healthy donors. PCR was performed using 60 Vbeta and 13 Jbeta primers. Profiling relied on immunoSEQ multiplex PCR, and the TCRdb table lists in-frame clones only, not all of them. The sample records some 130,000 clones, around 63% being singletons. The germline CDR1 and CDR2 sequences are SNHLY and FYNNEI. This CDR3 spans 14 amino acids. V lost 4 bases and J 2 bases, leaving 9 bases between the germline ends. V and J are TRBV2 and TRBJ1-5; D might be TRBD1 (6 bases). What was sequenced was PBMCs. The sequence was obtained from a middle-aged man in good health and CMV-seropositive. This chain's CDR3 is CASSGGQGNQPQHF. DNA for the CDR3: TGTGCCAGCAGTGGGGGACAAGGCAATCAGCCCCAGCATTTT.